The clone carrying this TCR beta chain was observed at least ten times. TCRdb independently ran MiXCR on the 5' RACE reads; one entry per CDR3 protein. The repertoire holds around 330,000 distinct CDR3 sequences, with around 10% as singletons. The data stem from a study of CD8 T cells in ankylosing spondylitis. The receptor's source is a female donor with ankylosing spondylitis or in good health (not recorded which). Sequencing was done on a sample of blood, either unsorted or a sorted T cell fraction (not recorded which).

CDR3 sequence: CASTQRGLYNEQFF. CDR3 nucleotide sequence: TGCGCCAGCACCCAGCGGGGGCTATACAATGAGCAGTTCTTC. The chain is built from TRBV5-1 and TRBJ2-1, with 8 bases that match TRBD2. Germline CDR1 is SGHRS and CDR2 is YFSETQ. J gave up 4 bases and V 6 bases, and 6 bases lay outside the gene matches. The CDR3 consists of 14 residues.